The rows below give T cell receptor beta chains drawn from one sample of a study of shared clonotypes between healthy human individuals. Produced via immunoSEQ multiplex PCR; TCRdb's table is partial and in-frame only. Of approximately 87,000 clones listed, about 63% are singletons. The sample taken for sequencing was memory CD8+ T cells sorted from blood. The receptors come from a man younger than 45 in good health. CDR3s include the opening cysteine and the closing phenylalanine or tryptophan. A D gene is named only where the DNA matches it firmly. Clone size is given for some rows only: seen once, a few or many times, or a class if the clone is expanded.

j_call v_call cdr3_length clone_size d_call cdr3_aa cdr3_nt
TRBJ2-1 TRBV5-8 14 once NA CASSRNEGYNEQFF TGTGCCAGCAGCCGGAATGAGGGCTACAATGAGCAGTTCTTC
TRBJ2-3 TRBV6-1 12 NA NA CASSETSITQYF TGTGCCAGCAGTGAAACCTCCATTACGCAGTATTTT
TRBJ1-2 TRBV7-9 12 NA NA CAAGGGDYGYTF TGTGCCGCGGGGGGGGGAGACTATGGCTACACCTTC
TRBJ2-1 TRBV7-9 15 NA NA CASSSSESSYNEQFF TGTGCCAGCAGTAGTTCGGAGAGCTCCTACAATGAGCAGTTCTTC
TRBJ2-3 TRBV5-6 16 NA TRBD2 CASGGGRAYWADTQYF TGTGCAAGCGGGGGCGGGAGGGCCTATTGGGCAGATACGCAGTATTTT
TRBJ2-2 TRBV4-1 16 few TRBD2 CASSLGLANPTGELFF TGCGCCAGCAGCTTGGGACTAGCGAATCCCACCGGGGAGCTGTTTTTT
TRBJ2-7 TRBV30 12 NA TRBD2 CAWRAGTYEQYF TGTGCCTGGAGAGCGGGAACCTACGAGCAGTACTTC
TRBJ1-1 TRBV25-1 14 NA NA CASSETAWGTEAFF TGTGCCAGCAGTGAAACCGCGTGGGGCACTGAAGCTTTCTTT
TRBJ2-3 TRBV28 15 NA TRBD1 CASSSDRASTDTQYF TGTGCCAGCAGTTCGGACAGGGCCTCAACAGATACGCAGTATTTT
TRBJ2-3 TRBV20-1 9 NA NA CSARPGRNF TGCAGTGCTAGACCCGGGAGAAATTTT
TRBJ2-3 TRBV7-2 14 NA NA CASRSTSQASTQYF TGTGCCAGCAGGTCAACTAGCCAAGCAAGTACGCAGTATTTT
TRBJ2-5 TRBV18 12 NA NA CASSRIQETQYF TGTGCCAGCTCACGGATCCAAGAGACCCAGTACTTC
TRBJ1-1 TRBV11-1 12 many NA CASSYENTEAFF TGTGCCAGCAGCTATGAGAACACTGAAGCTTTCTTT
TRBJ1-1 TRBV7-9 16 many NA CASSSVWTDRNTEAFF TGTGCCAGCAGCTCCGTTTGGACCGACCGGAACACTGAAGCTTTCTTT
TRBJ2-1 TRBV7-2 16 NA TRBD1 CASSQFSGQGNNEQFF TGTGCCAGCAGCCAATTTTCGGGACAGGGTAACAATGAGCAGTTCTTC
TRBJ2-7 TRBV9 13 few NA CASSDPTGYEQYF TGTGCCAGCAGCGACCCGACAGGCTACGAGCAGTACTTC
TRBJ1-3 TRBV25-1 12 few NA CASSDHGNTIYF TGTGCCAGCAGTGACCATGGAAACACCATATATTTT
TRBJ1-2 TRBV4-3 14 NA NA CASSQESEFYGYTF TGCGCCAGCAGCCAAGAATCGGAATTCTATGGCTACACCTTC
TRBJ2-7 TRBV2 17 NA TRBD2 CASSEREARLAGSEQYF TGTGCCAGCAGTGAACGTGAGGCGCGGCTAGCGGGATCCGAGCAGTACTTC
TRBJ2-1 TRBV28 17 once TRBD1 CASSLTITGTGGDEQFF TGTGCCAGCAGTTTAACAATAACCGGGACAGGGGGAGATGAGCAGTTCTTC
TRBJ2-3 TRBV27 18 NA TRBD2 CASSSLPWTSSVTDTQYF TGTGCCAGCAGTTCCCTCCCCTGGACTAGCAGCGTTACAGATACGCAGTATTTT
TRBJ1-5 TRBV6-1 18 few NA CASSEFSKDLVGNQPQHF TGTGCCAGCAGTGAATTTTCTAAGGACTTGGTGGGCAATCAGCCCCAGCATTTT
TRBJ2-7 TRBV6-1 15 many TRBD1 CASSVYQGASYEQYF TGTGCCAGCAGTGTTTACCAGGGGGCGAGCTACGAGCAGTACTTC
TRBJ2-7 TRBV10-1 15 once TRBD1 CASSEPGTGRYEQYF TGCGCCAGCAGTGAACCCGGGACAGGGAGATACGAGCAGTACTTC
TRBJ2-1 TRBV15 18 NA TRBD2 CATSRAAKTSGLYNEQFF TGTGCCACCAGCAGAGCCGCCAAGACTAGCGGGCTCTACAATGAGCAGTTCTTC
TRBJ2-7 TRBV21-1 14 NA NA CASSHLVDTYEQYF TGTGCCAGCAGCCACCTAGTCGACACCTACGAGCAGTACTTC
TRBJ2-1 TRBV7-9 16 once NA CASSPGRHSGVDEQFF TGTGCCAGCAGCCCAGGGCGGCATTCTGGGGTCGATGAGCAGTTCTTC
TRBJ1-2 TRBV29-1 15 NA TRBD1 CSVEDRGRGDYGYTF TGCAGCGTTGAAGATAGGGGCAGGGGGGACTATGGCTACACCTTC
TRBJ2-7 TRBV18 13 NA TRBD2 CASSPTGGYEQYF TGTGCCAGCTCACCAACGGGGGGCTACGAGCAGTACTTC
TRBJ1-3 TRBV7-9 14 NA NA CASTQTSSGNTIYF TGTGCCAGCACACAAACAAGCTCTGGAAACACCATATATTTT
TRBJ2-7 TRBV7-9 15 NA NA CASSPRASTDYEQYF TGTGCCAGCAGCCCCCGGGCTAGCACAGATTACGAGCAGTACTTC
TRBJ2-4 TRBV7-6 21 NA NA CASSLAAGGGAGTLAKNIQYF TGTGCCAGCAGCTTAGCCGCAGGGGGGGGCGCGGGTACTCTAGCCAAAAACATTCAGTACTTC
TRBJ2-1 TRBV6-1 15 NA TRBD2 CASSGGTSFFDEQFF TGTGCCAGCAGTGGGGGGACTAGTTTTTTCGATGAGCAGTTCTTC
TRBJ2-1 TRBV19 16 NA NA CASSQSRSPPYNEQFF TGTGCCAGTAGTCAATCTAGATCCCCCCCCTACAATGAGCAGTTCTTC
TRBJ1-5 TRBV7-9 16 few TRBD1 CASSSGGAWSNQPQHF TGTGCCAGCAGCTCAGGGGGCGCATGGAGCAATCAGCCCCAGCATTTT
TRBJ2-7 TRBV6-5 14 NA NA CASSQSTASYEQYF TGTGCCAGCAGTCAATCGACGGCCTCCTACGAGCAGTACTTC
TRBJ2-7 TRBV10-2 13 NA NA CASTGALSYEQYF TGCGCCAGCACCGGCGCCCTATCCTACGAGCAGTACTTC
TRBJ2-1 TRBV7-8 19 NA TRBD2 CASSLRKLAGGFSYNEQFF TGTGCCAGCAGCTTACGGAAACTAGCGGGAGGTTTCTCCTACAATGAGCAGTTCTTC
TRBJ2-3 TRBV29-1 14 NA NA CSVEGQTTTDTQYF TGCAGCGTTGAAGGACAGACCACCACAGATACGCAGTATTTT
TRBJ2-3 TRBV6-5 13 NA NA CASSQEIADTQYF TGTGCCAGCAGTCAAGAAATAGCGGATACGCAGTATTTT
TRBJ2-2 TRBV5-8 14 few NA CASSLEGNTGELFF TGTGCCAGCAGCTTGGAGGGGAACACCGGGGAGCTGTTTTTT